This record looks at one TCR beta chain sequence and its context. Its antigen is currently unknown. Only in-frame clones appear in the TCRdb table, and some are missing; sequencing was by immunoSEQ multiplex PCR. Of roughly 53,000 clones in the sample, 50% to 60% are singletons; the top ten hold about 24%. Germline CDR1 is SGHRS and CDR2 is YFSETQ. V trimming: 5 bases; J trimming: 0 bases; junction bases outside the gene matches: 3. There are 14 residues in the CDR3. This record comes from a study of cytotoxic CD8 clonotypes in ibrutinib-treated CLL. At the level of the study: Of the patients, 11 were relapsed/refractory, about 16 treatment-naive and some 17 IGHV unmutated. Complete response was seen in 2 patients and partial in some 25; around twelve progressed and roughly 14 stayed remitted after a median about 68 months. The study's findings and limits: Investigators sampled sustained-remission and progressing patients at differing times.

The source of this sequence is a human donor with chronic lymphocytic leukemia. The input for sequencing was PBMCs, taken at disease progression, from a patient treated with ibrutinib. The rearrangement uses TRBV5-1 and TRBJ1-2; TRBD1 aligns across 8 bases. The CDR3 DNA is TGCGCCAGCAGATCGACAGGGGCTAACTATGGCTACACCTTC. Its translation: CASRSTGANYGYTF. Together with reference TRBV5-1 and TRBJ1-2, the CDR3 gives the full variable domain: KAGVTQTPRYLIKTRGQQVTLSCSPISGHRSVSWYQQTPGQGLQFLFEYFSETQRNKGNFPGRFSGRQFSNSRSEMNVSTLELGDSALYLCASRSTGANYGYTFGSGTRLTVV.